This is a list of T cell receptor beta chains from one sample in a study of shared clonotypes between healthy human individuals. Only in-frame clones appear in the TCRdb table, and some are missing; sequencing was by immunoSEQ multiplex PCR. The data show around 1 million clones, approximately 80% seen once. Sequencing was performed on memory CD4+ T cells sorted from blood. Every receptor here comes from a man aged 18 to 30 in good health. Both conserved end residues are part of each CDR3. Fields, in order: CDR3 protein, clone size, J gene, V gene. Rows give clone size only sometimes, using once, few, many, or a class for an expanded clone.

cdr3_aa: CASSPAGGIETQYF; clone_size: -; j_call: TRBJ2-5; v_call: TRBV18
cdr3_aa: CASSEARPLSHNEQFF; clone_size: -; j_call: TRBJ2-1; v_call: TRBV2
cdr3_aa: CATSVDSGETQYF; clone_size: -; j_call: TRBJ2-5; v_call: TRBV15
cdr3_aa: CASSIDRRGRRPQHF; clone_size: -; j_call: TRBJ1-5; v_call: TRBV19
cdr3_aa: CASSEALAGGLGSNQPQHF; clone_size: few; j_call: TRBJ1-5; v_call: TRBV6-1
cdr3_aa: CASSLFAGLNTEAFF; clone_size: -; j_call: TRBJ1-1; v_call: TRBV5-1
cdr3_aa: CASSKTEGLAIYEQYF; clone_size: -; j_call: TRBJ2-7; v_call: TRBV7-9
cdr3_aa: CASSISLRGADTQYF; clone_size: -; j_call: TRBJ2-3; v_call: TRBV19
cdr3_aa: CASSLYPLSNTGELFF; clone_size: -; j_call: TRBJ2-2; v_call: TRBV7-2
cdr3_aa: CALGRYNSPLHF; clone_size: -; j_call: TRBJ1-6; v_call: TRBV30
cdr3_aa: CASSQTTGQNTEAFF; clone_size: -; j_call: TRBJ1-1; v_call: TRBV4-1
cdr3_aa: CASSPPGQQNTEAFF; clone_size: -; j_call: TRBJ1-1; v_call: TRBV5-1
cdr3_aa: CASQTSTGQGSHNEQFF; clone_size: -; j_call: TRBJ2-1; v_call: TRBV25-1